This T cell receptor (beta chain) was identified in a study of OX40 agonist ivuxolimab in advanced cancers. Study-wide background: Those treated in dose escalation had hepatocellular carcinoma, melanoma, renal cell cancer or head and neck cancer. Therapy given before enrollment (anti-PD-1, anti-PD-L1 or anti-CTLA-4) was allowed, and over 35% had some.

Cycle 7 day 1, cycle 4 day 1, and baseline were the timepoints at which blood was sampled. The CDR3 has 14 residues. Germline values: CDR1 SQVTM, CDR2 ANQGSEA. V was trimmed by 0 bases and J by 4 bases, leaving 13 bases between them. Here immunoSEQ multiplex PCR was the method, and the copy in TCRdb shows in-frame clones only, minus some. The profile shows fewer than 14,000 clones, 75% to 90% of them singletons. Notes on this clone: Its antigen is unidentified.

Findings of the study overall: At 0.1 to 3.0 mg/kg, CD4+ and CD8+ blood T cells expanded clonally by week 6.

The starting material was CD4+ or CD8+ T cells sorted from blood, obtained in a trial of the OX40 agonist ivuxolimab. The V gene is TRBV29-1, the J gene TRBJ2-7; D perhaps matches TRBD1 (6 bases). The clonotype originates from an adult with an advanced solid tumor such as melanoma, head and neck, liver or kidney cancer. The CDR3 DNA sequence: TGCAGCGTTGAAGAGTCAGGGGAGTCGTACGAGCAGTACTTC. Its protein is CSVEESGESYEQYF.